This entry is about one TCR beta chain. Time point meaning: baseline, week 1 (first vaccination visit). Treatment specified: pre-vaccination baseline after standard-of-care therapy. Newly diagnosed WHO grade 3 or 4 IDH1-mutant, ATRX-lost astrocytomas were identified in the donors. Unmatched junction bases numbered 9, after V lost 0 bases and J lost 11 bases. The CDR3 has 14 amino acids. The germline CDR1 and CDR2 sequences are MRHNA and SNTAGT. The data are from a study of a mutant IDH1 vaccine in newly diagnosed glioma. Generated by immunoSEQ multiplex PCR, the TCRdb table keeps only in-frame clones and is missing some. The repertoire consists of tens of thousands of clones, with approximately 89% occurring once and the leading ten covering approximately 9.1%.

The source material was PBMCs, sampled from a glioma patient treated with radiotherapy, temozolomide or both. The rearrangement links TRBV6-4 to TRBJ1-1; 7 nucleotides line up with TRBD1. The TCR originated in a man aged 25-45 years with glioma. The CDR3 reads CASSDSGQAKGAFF. The DNA of the CDR3 is TGTGCCAGCAGTGACTCCGGACAGGCTAAAGGGGCTTTCTTT.